This section outlines one T cell receptor beta chain sequence together with its context. The antigen remains undetermined. Repertoires were generated with immunoSEQ multiplex PCR, while TCRdb's copy carries only in-frame clones and drops some. The table shows a few million clones, with around nine tenths occurring only once. This entry is derived from a study of shared clonotypes between healthy human individuals. Study outcomes and limitations: Unshared clonotypes carried lower generation probabilities than those common to all four donors. The low donor count limited represented genetic and exposure-history diversity.

Sequencing input: naive CD4+ T cells sorted from blood. Described subset: CD45RA+ positively selected. The clonotype comes from a man younger than 30 in good health.

The CDR3 nucleotides are TGCGCCAGCAGCCCAGGAACCGGGACAGGGGATCAGCCCCAGCATTTT. Translating gives CASSPGTGTGDQPQHF. The chain uses TRBV5-1 and TRBJ1-5, with 10 bases lining up with TRBD1. The junction had 9 bases not matched to a gene; V was cut back by 4 bases and J by 5 bases. The CDR3 contains 16 residues. The germline CDR1 and CDR2 sequences are SGHRS and YFSETQ.